The 21 T cell receptor beta chains reported below all come from one sample, sequenced in a study of blood T cell repertoires in COVID-19. The assay was immunoSEQ multiplex PCR, and TCRdb's table has in-frame clones only and misses some. The sample lists around 60,000 clones; approximately 80% were seen once. Source material: peripheral blood. These receptors were taken from a man between 60 and 75 years old with acute or convalescent COVID-19.

This chain links TRBV27 with TRBJ2-1; maybe TRBD1 (5 bases). The V and J ends lost 6 bases and 4 bases respectively, with 19 bases between them. CDR3 length: 16 amino acids. Per the germline V gene, CDR1 is MNHEY and CDR2 is SMNVEV (reference sequence). The CDR3 bases are TGTGCCAGCAGCAACCGACAGACCAATGCATACAATGAGCAGTTCTTC. Translation: CASSNRQTNAYNEQFF.

The chain uses TRBV5-1 and TRBJ2-7; 8 bases line up with TRBD1. Germline lookup yields CDR1 SGHRS and CDR2 YFSETQ. V gave up 0 bases and J gave up 5 bases; unmatched junction bases: 7. CDR3 length: 15 amino acids. CDR3 nucleotides: TGCGCCAGCAGCTTGGAGGGACAGGTTACCCACGAGCAGTACTTC. This codes for CASSLEGQVTHEQYF.

Here the CDR3 reads CASSWEAGGETQYF. CDR3 nucleotide sequence: TGCGCCAGCAGCTGGGAGGCAGGAGGAGAGACCCAGTACTTC. The V and J genes are TRBV5-1 and TRBJ2-5; possibly TRBD2 for D (6 bases). V was trimmed by 3 bases and J by 4 bases, leaving 13 bases between them. CDR1 and CDR2 (germline): SGHRS, YFSETQ. The CDR3 sequence is 14 residues long.

The rearrangement uses TRBV18 and TRBJ2-1; D possibly corresponds to TRBD1 (6 bases). Trimming took 3 bases from V and 4 from J, leaving 10 bases between them. CDR3 size: 14 residues. Germline CDR1 KGHSH, CDR2 LQKENI. CDR3 residues: CASSPGQNYNEQFF. DNA for the CDR3: TGTGCCAGCTCACCGGGACAAAATTACAATGAGCAGTTCTTC. The complete variable domain, with remaining parts taken from reference TRBV18 and TRBJ2-1, reads NAGVMQNPRHLVRRRGQEARLRCSPMKGHSHVYWYRQLPEEGLKFMVYLQKENIIDESGMPKERFSAEFPKEGPSILRIQQVVRGDSAAYFCASSPGQNYNEQFFGPGTRLTVL.

Only one count was recorded for this clone. V gene TRBV2 combines with J gene TRBJ1-1; TRBD1 aligns across 11 bases. In germline, CDR1 is SNHLY, CDR2 FYNNEI. V lost 4 bases and J lost 5; bases outside the gene matches: 3. The CDR3 is 14 amino acids. CDR3 sequence reads: CASSVGTGGTEAFF. CDR3 nucleotide sequence: TGTGCCAGCAGTGTCGGGACAGGGGGAACTGAAGCTTTCTTT.

The chain has TRBV5-8 and TRBJ1-1, with D hard to call. Trimming shortened V by 3 bases and J by 1 base, and 7 bases separated the two germline ends. The CDR3 consists of 13 residues. Germline CDR1 SGHTS, CDR2 YDEGEE. CDR3: CASSWYRNTEAFF. The CDR3 DNA is TGTGCCAGCAGCTGGTACAGGAACACTGAAGCTTTCTTT.

The chain recombines TRBV6-4 with TRBJ1-2, with TRBD1 matching over 8 bases. V trimming: 7 bases; J trimming: 1 base; junction bases outside the gene matches: 5. CDR3 size: 14 residues. The germline CDR1 and CDR2 sequences are MRHNA and SNTAGT. Here the CDR3 DNA reads TGTGCCAGCATCGGGGACAGGTTTAACTATGGCTACACCTTC. It encodes CASIGDRFNYGYTF.

This clone came up a few times. J is TRBJ2-7 and V is TRBV19; TRBD2 matches at 7 bases. V was clipped by 3 bases and J by 0 bases; unmatched bases: 8. Germline loops: CDR1 LNHDA, CDR2 SQIVND (reference sequence). The CDR3 has 16 amino acids. CDR3 coding DNA: TGTGCCAGTAGTATCGGGGCGGGGGTGTTCTCCTACGAGCAGTACTTC. It specifies CASSIGAGVFSYEQYF.

This chain joins TRBV12-3 or TRBV12-4 and TRBJ2-5, with TRBD2 identical over 7 bases. The V gene end was trimmed by 6 bases and the J gene end by 2 bases; junction bases not matched to a gene: 3. The CDR3 spans 13 residues. The CDR3, as DNA: TGTGCCAGCAGAAAGCGGGGACAAGAGACCCAGTACTTC. It encodes CASRKRGQETQYF.

The CDR3 here is CATGQDYEQYF. The DNA of the CDR3 is TGTGCCACAGGACAGGACTACGAGCAGTACTTC. This chain uses TRBV11-1 with TRBJ2-7; 7 bases fit TRBD1. The length of the CDR3 is 11 residues. Germline V gene data show CDR1 as SGHAT and CDR2 as FQDESV (reference sequence). The trim removed 10 bases at V and 3 bases at J, leaving 3 bases unmatched.

CDR3 sequence (DNA): TGTGCCAGCAGTACCTTCCGGGGGATAGGAACAGATACGCAGTATTTT. It codes for CASSTFRGIGTDTQYF. V and J are TRBV6-2 or TRBV6-3 and TRBJ2-3, with D tentatively TRBD2 (6 bases). This CDR3 has 16 residues. Germline lookup yields CDR1 MNHEY and CDR2 SVGEGT. Trimming cost V 5 bases and J 3 bases, with 18 bases left between them.

V usage is TRBV6-5 and J usage is TRBJ1-3, with 9 bases that match TRBD1. The CDR3 consists of 14 residues. The germline V gene encodes CDR1 MNHEY and CDR2 SVGAGI. With V trimmed by 7 bases and J by 6 bases, 7 bases remained unmatched. CDR3 residues: CASMLTGGKNTIYF. The CDR3, as DNA: TGTGCCAGCATGTTGACAGGGGGGAAAAACACCATATATTTT.

The J gene is TRBJ2-1, the V gene TRBV9; 7 bases are a match to TRBD2. V shed 2 bases and J 7 bases; nucleotides not matched to a gene: 9. Germline-derived CDR1 and CDR2 are SGDLS and YYNGEE. The CDR3 contains 15 residues. DNA for the CDR3: TGTGCCAGCAGCGTCCTCCCGGGGGGAGTAAATGAGCAGTTCTTC. Its translation: CASSVLPGGVNEQFF.

This chain uses TRBV28 with TRBJ1-5; D is possibly TRBD1 (6 bases). Trimming stripped 10 bases from V and 1 base from J, with 14 bases between. This CDR3 region has 14 residues. Germline V gene lookup returns CDR1 MDHEN and CDR2 SYDVKM. The CDR3 here is CATKSGGSNQPQHF. DNA for the CDR3: TGTGCCACCAAGAGCGGGGGCAGCAATCAGCCCCAGCATTTT.

The chain uses TRBV19 and TRBJ1-2, with D tentatively TRBD1 (5 bases). Deletions cut 3 bases from V and 0 bases from J, with 11 bases between. CDR1 LNHDA and CDR2 SQIVND come from the germline V gene (reference sequence). The CDR3 covers 15 residues. CDR3 amino acids: CASSIQGSTNYGYTF. The CDR3 DNA is TGTGCCAGTAGTATTCAGGGCTCAACTAACTATGGCTACACCTTC.

J is TRBJ2-1 and V is TRBV12-3 or TRBV12-4, with 9 bases aligning to TRBD1. The V gene end was trimmed by 5 bases and the J gene end by 9 bases; junction bases not matched to a gene: 5. The CDR3 runs 13 residues. The CDR3 DNA reads TGTGCCAGCAGTAGGGACAGGGAGAGTGAGCAGTTCTTC. Amino acids: CASSRDRESEQFF.

The rearrangement joins TRBV6-5 to TRBJ1-5; D is uncertain. Germline CDR1 reads MNHEY; CDR2 reads SVGAGI. V dropped 6 bases and J dropped 2 bases, with 14 bases sitting between them. This CDR3 is built from 15 residues. CDR3 region: CASRPVHSGNQPQHF. CDR3 nucleotide sequence: TGTGCCAGCAGACCGGTCCATTCGGGCAATCAGCCCCAGCATTTT.

This chain uses TRBV9 with TRBJ2-7, with TRBD1 matching 10 bases. The CDR3 runs 12 residues. After removal of 7 bases from V and 5 bases from J, the junction contained 3 bases not matched to a gene. CDR1 and CDR2 from the germline V gene are SGDLS and YYNGEE. This CDR3 reads CASDRGLDEQYF. Here the CDR3 DNA reads TGTGCCAGCGACAGGGGGCTTGACGAGCAGTACTTC.

A note on this clone: Other DNA sequences in the same sample also yield this CDR3. V is TRBV6-5 and J is TRBJ1-5, with D possibly matching TRBD1 (6 bases). V shed 2 bases and J shed 7 bases, with 15 bases lying between them. Germline V CDR1 and CDR2: MNHEY, SVGAGI. The CDR3 covers 15 residues. The CDR3 loop is CASSYTTGSDQPQHF. The CDR3 nucleotides are TGTGCCAGCAGTTACACCACAGGGTCTGACCAGCCCCAGCATTTT.

This chain connects TRBV6-1 to TRBJ1-4, with a tentative D call TRBD1 (6 bases). Germline CDR1 is MNHNS and CDR2 is SASEGT. Trimming cost V 2 bases and J 10 bases, with 11 bases left between them. The length of the CDR3 is 13 residues. CDR3 DNA: TGTGCCAGCAGTGAACTAGTACAGGGAAAACTGTTTTTT. As protein: CASSELVQGKLFF.

The chain employs TRBV7-9 and TRBJ2-1; D may be TRBD2 (5 bases). The CDR3 length is 16 residues. Trimming removed 5 bases at V and 2 bases at J, with 16 bases between. In germline, CDR1 is SEHNR, CDR2 FQNEAQ (reference sequence). In DNA form, the CDR3 reads TGTGCCAGCAGCCGTAGCGCCAGGCCCCCCTACAATGAGCAGTTCTTC. Amino acid sequence: CASSRSARPPYNEQFF.